Sequencing of this T cell receptor (beta chain) was carried out in a study of OX40 agonist ivuxolimab in advanced cancers. Study-level background: Hepatocellular carcinoma, melanoma, renal cell or head and neck cancer affected the dose-escalation patients.

Clones were sequenced by immunoSEQ multiplex PCR, and TCRdb holds only the in-frame ones, with some missing. The top ten clones hold around 1.1% of a sample with some 70,000 clones, approximately 89% of them seen once. Germline CDR1 is SGHRS and CDR2 is YFSETQ. V was pared by 4 bases and J by 2 bases, with 7 bases of the junction left unmatched. This CDR3 region has 16 residues. Patients with autoimmune history or systemic immunosuppression were excluded. The specimen comprised CD4+ or CD8+ T cells sorted from blood, sampled in a trial of the OX40 agonist ivuxolimab. The clonotype originates from an adult with an advanced solid tumor such as melanoma, head and neck, liver or kidney cancer. The chain combines TRBV5-1 with TRBJ2-5; 11 bases agree with TRBD1. The DNA of the CDR3 is TGCGCCAGCAGCCCTGGGACAGGGGGTGGGCAAGAGACCCAGTACTTC. This codes for CASSPGTGGGQETQYF.